These T cell receptor beta chains were read from a single sample in a study of T cells in Graves' hyperthyroidism and ophthalmopathy. TCRdb passed the multiplex PCR reads through MiXCR, listing each CDR3 protein once. Among 650,000 to 850,000 distinct CDR3 sequences listed, around 20% were seen once. The material sequenced was blood. These receptors were collected from a woman aged 45-65 years with Graves' hyperthyroidism that later progressed to Graves' ophthalmopathy. The CDR3 runs from the conserved cysteine through the conserved F or W. A D gene is named only where the DNA matches it firmly. Some rows have no size entry. The others give once, few or many, or a class for an expanded clone.

size	D	V	J	DNA	CDR3
NA	NA	TRBV20-1	TRBJ1-1	TGCAGTGCTAGAGTCCGCAGGGGAATGAACACTGAAGCTTTCTTT	CSARVRRGMNTEAFF
few	NA	TRBV10-1	TRBJ1-1	TGCGCCAGCAGTGAGTCCAACAGGATGAACACTGAAGCTTTCTTT	CASSESNRMNTEAFF
many	NA	TRBV30	TRBJ2-7	TGTGCCTGGAGTGTACTAAGGGACTCCTACGAGCAGTACTTC	CAWSVLRDSYEQYF
NA	TRBD1	TRBV24-1	TRBJ2-1	TGTGCCACCAGTGACCCGGGACAGACCTTCCTCTTC	CATSDPGQTFLF
few	TRBD2	TRBV19	TRBJ2-1	TGTGCCAGTACTACGGATAGCGGGGGGCACAATGAGCAGTTCTTC	CASTTDSGGHNEQFF
many	TRBD1	TRBV18	TRBJ1-1	TGTGCCAGCTCACCACGTCCAGGGGGCGAAAACACTGAAGCTTTCTTT	CASSPRPGGENTEAFF
NA	TRBD1	TRBV24-1	TRBJ2-6	TGTGCCACCAGTGAAACAGGGGACCCCTCTGGGGCCAACGTCCTGACTTTC	CATSETGDPSGANVLTF
NA	NA	TRBV7-6	TRBJ2-5	TGTGCCAGCAGCTTATACAGGGATCAAGAGACCCAGTACTTC	CASSLYRDQETQYF
NA	TRBD1	TRBV29-1	TRBJ2-7	TGCAGCGTTTGGGACAGAGCCTACGAGCAGTACTTC	CSVWDRAYEQYF
many	NA	TRBV6-1	TRBJ2-7	TGTGCCAGCAGTCGGGACGGTGACTACGAGCAGTACTTC	CASSRDGDYEQYF
few	NA	TRBV14	TRBJ1-2	TGTGCCAGCAGCCAAGTCATGGGTGGCTACACCTTC	CASSQVMGGYTF
many	NA	TRBV20-1	TRBJ2-1	TGCAGTGCTAGACAAATCTTGGACCTACGTCCGTACAATGAGCAGTTCTTC	CSARQILDLRPYNEQFF
NA	NA	TRBV7-6	TRBJ2-5	TGTGCCAGCAGCACCCATAGAGACCAAGAGACCCAGTACTTC	CASSTHRDQETQYF
NA	TRBD1	TRBV7-3	TRBJ2-2	TGTGCCAGCAGCTTATTTGCGACAGGGTCAAACACCGGGGAGCTGTTTTTT	CASSLFATGSNTGELFF
many	TRBD2	TRBV5-1	TRBJ2-3	TGCGCCAGCAGCCCCAACCTAGCGGCAAGCACAGATACGCAGTATTTT	CASSPNLAASTDTQYF
few	NA	TRBV11-2	TRBJ1-4	TGTGCCAGCAGTCGATTAATCTACGGTGAAAAACTGTTTTTT	CASSRLIYGEKLFF
NA	TRBD1	TRBV20-1	TRBJ1-6	TGCAGTGCTAGGTTCAGGGGGAATTCACCCCTCCACTTT	CSARFRGNSPLHF
many	TRBD1	TRBV7-9	TRBJ1-1	TGTGCCAGCAGCTCCCGGGCCAGGGGGCATACTGAAGCTTTCTTT	CASSSRARGHTEAFF
many	NA	TRBV6-1	TRBJ2-7	TGTGCCAGCAGTGAAGCGGCAACCCTCTACGAGCAGTACTTC	CASSEAATLYEQYF
NA	NA	TRBV20-1	TRBJ1-1	TGCAGTGCTAACAGGGTTGACACTGAAGCTTTCTTT	CSANRVDTEAFF
NA	NA	TRBV5-1	TRBJ1-3	TGCGCCAGCAGCTTGGAGGGTACGGACTCTGGAAACACCATATATTTT	CASSLEGTDSGNTIYF
many	TRBD1	TRBV27	TRBJ1-5	TGTGCCAGCAGTTTATGGGGGACAGGGCCAAATGGCGATCAGCCCCAGCATTTT	CASSLWGTGPNGDQPQHF
NA	TRBD1	TRBV5-1	TRBJ1-1	TGCGCCAGCAGCTTGGAGGGGGCGCGGGACACTGAAGCTTTCTTT	CASSLEGARDTEAFF
few	TRBD1	TRBV20-1	TRBJ1-3	TGCAGTGCTAACCCGACAGGGTTTGGAAACACCATATATTTT	CSANPTGFGNTIYF
many	NA	TRBV20-1	TRBJ1-1	TGCAGTGCTAGGAAAGGGGGAGGGAACACTGAAGCTTTCTTT	CSARKGGGNTEAFF
many	TRBD1	TRBV5-1	TRBJ2-7	TGCGCCAGCAGCTTGGAACCGGACAGGATCTACGAGCAGTACTTC	CASSLEPDRIYEQYF
NA	TRBD2	TRBV7-3	TRBJ2-3	TGTGCCAGCAGCTTAGCGGGACTAGCTACAGATACGCAGTATTTT	CASSLAGLATDTQYF
NA	TRBD1	TRBV5-8	TRBJ1-5	TGTGCCAGCAGACAGGGGGCTCAGCCCCAGCATTTT	CASRQGAQPQHF
few	NA	TRBV9	TRBJ2-1	TGTGCCAGCAGCGTAGCATACGGGGGTTATGAGCAGTTCTTC	CASSVAYGGYEQFF
many	TRBD2	TRBV20-1	TRBJ2-2	TGCAGTGCTAGCCGCGCGGGGGGCAACACCGGGGAGCTGTTTTTT	CSASRAGGNTGELFF
many	TRBD2	TRBV20-1	TRBJ2-3	TGCAGTGCAGAGACTAGCGCACGCACAGATACGCAGTATTTT	CSAETSARTDTQYF
few	TRBD1	TRBV19	TRBJ1-5	TGTGCCAGTAGTTCCGGACAGGCGGGCAATCAGCCCCAGCATTTT	CASSSGQAGNQPQHF
NA	NA	TRBV11-2	TRBJ1-6	TGTGCCAGCAGCTTAGAAACAGGGAACTATAATTCACCCCTCCACTTT	CASSLETGNYNSPLHF
many	NA	TRBV12-3/TRBV12-4	TRBJ2-1	TGTGCCAGCAGACTGGACGGTTGGGGCTACAATGAGCAGTTCTTC	CASRLDGWGYNEQFF
many	NA	TRBV7-8	TRBJ2-1	TGTGCCAGCAGTTGGGCCCCCGGCGGGGAGATATCCTACAATGAGCAGTTCTTC	CASSWAPGGEISYNEQFF
few	NA	TRBV5-1	TRBJ2-5	TGCGCCAGCAGCGTGGGGCGGGCCCAAGAGACCCAGTACTTC	CASSVGRAQETQYF
many	TRBD1	TRBV7-9	TRBJ2-7	TGTGCCAGCAGCGGCTGGGACAGGGGTTACGAGCAGTACTTC	CASSGWDRGYEQYF
few	TRBD2	TRBV11-2	TRBJ2-5	TGTGCCAGCAGCAAATGGACTAGCGGGGGATTAGAGACCCAGTACTTC	CASSKWTSGGLETQYF
NA	NA	TRBV12-3/TRBV12-4	TRBJ2-5	TGTGCCAGCGGGCCGACAGAAGAGACCCAGTACTTC	CASGPTEETQYF
many	NA	TRBV11-2	TRBJ2-5	TGTGCCAGCAGCTTTGGACAGCAAGAGACCCAGTACTTC	CASSFGQQETQYF
NA	TRBD1	TRBV5-6	TRBJ1-1	TGTGCCAGCAGCTCAGGACAGGGGGCTATGAACACTGAAGCTTTCTTT	CASSSGQGAMNTEAFF
NA	NA	TRBV10-3	TRBJ2-7	TGTGCCATCAGTGAGGCTAGTTCCTACGAGCAGTACTTC	CAISEASSYEQYF
NA	TRBD1	TRBV18	TRBJ1-5	TGTGCCAGCTCACCAAAAGGTGGACAGGCCCCCTATCAGCCCCAGCATTTT	CASSPKGGQAPYQPQHF
NA	TRBD1	TRBV11-2	TRBJ1-1	TGCGCCAGCAGCCGCACAGGGACAGTCACTGAAGCTTTCTTT	CASSRTGTVTEAFF
NA	NA	TRBV6-5	TRBJ2-7	TGTGCCAGCAGTGACCCCCACTCGGGGGAGCAGTACTTC	CASSDPHSGEQYF
NA	TRBD1	TRBV7-9	TRBJ1-2	TGTGCCAGCAGGGCCGGGACAGGGGGTATCTACACCTTC	CASRAGTGGIYTF
NA	NA	TRBV14	TRBJ2-1	TGTGCCAGCAGCCAACTGTTCGGCAGCAGGACATCCTACAATGAGCAGTTCTTC	CASSQLFGSRTSYNEQFF
few	TRBD2	TRBV7-9	TRBJ2-1	TGTGCCAGCAGCCGGACCGGGACTAGCGGAGGGTATGAGCAGTTCTTC	CASSRTGTSGGYEQFF
few	NA	TRBV20-1	TRBJ2-1	TGCAGTGCTAGGGGGGGGCTAGCGCCTTACAATGAGCAGTTCTTC	CSARGGLAPYNEQFF
NA	TRBD1	TRBV10-3	TRBJ2-2	TGTGCCAGCCTGAGGACAGGGAACACCGGGGAGCTGTTTTTT	CASLRTGNTGELFF
many	TRBD1	TRBV19	TRBJ2-7	TGTGCCAGTAGTATGCAGGGACAGGGTTTCAACGAGCAGTACTTC	CASSMQGQGFNEQYF